The 2 T cell receptor beta chains below were found in one sample sequenced in a study of blood T cell repertoires in COVID-19. The protocol was immunoSEQ multiplex PCR, while the TCRdb copy is restricted to in-frame clones and leaves out a portion. There are around 50,000 clones in the sample; around 89% occur only once, and under 2.5% lies in the top ten. The sample was peripheral blood. The receptors shown here come from a human donor in a cohort sampled during active COVID-19.

The gene calls are TRBV5-4 and TRBJ2-2; 10 bases agree with TRBD2. Germline CDR1 and CDR2: SGHNT and YYREEE (reference sequence). The CDR3 totals 17 residues. V trimming: 0 bases; J trimming: 1 base; junction bases outside the gene matches: 3. DNA for the CDR3: TGTGCCAGCAGCTTGGTAGCGGGGGGTCAGAACACCGGGGAGCTGTTTTTT. Its protein product is CASSLVAGGQNTGELFF.

V is TRBV6-2 or TRBV6-3 and J is TRBJ2-7; 15 nucleotides line up with TRBD2. Germline CDR1 is MNHEY and CDR2 is SVGEGT. Germline trimming cut 1 base from V and 3 bases from J; bases unmatched to any gene: 7. The CDR3 is made up of 18 amino acids. The CDR3 region has the DNA TGTGCCAGCAGTTACTTGGGACTAGCGGGAGGCGGCTACTACGAGCAGTACTTC. It encodes CASSYLGLAGGGYYEQYF.